The T cell receptor (beta chain) described here comes from a study of blood T cell repertoires in COVID-19. Study-wide background: Sources were T cells, B-cell-depleted T cells, or PBMCs; the material itself was cDNA or gDNA.

The germline V gene encodes CDR1 LNHDA and CDR2 SQIVND (reference sequence). V lost 3 bases and J 2 bases, leaving 11 bases between the germline ends. The CDR3 is 15 amino acids. Data came from immunoSEQ multiplex PCR; TCRdb stores just in-frame clones and leaves some out. The sample holds about 210,000 clones, about 88% seen once. This clone was picked up a small number of times. The sequence was obtained from a middle-aged man with acute or convalescent COVID-19. Sequenced sample: peripheral blood. The J gene is TRBJ1-3, the V gene TRBV19, with D perhaps TRBD1 (5 bases). The CDR3 bases are TGTGCCAGTAGTATTTTCCAGGGCCCTGGAAACACCATATATTTT. This gives the protein CASSIFQGPGNTIYF. Combining the CDR3 with reference TRBV19 and TRBJ1-3 gives the whole variable domain DGGITQSPKYLFRKEGQNVTLSCEQNLNHDAMYWYRQDPGQGLRLIYYSQIVNDFQKGDIAEGYSVSREKKESFPLTVTSAQKNPTAFYLCASSIFQGPGNTIYFGEGSWLTVV.